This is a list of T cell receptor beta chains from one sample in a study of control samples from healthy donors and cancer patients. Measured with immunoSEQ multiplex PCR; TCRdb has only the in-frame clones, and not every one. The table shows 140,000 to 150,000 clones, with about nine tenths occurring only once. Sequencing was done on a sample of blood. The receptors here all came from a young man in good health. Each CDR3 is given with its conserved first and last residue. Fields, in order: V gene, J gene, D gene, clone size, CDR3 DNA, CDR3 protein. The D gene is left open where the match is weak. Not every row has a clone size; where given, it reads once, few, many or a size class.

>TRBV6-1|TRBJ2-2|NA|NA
TGTGCCAGCAGTGAAGCAGGGCCGGGCACCGGGGAGCTGTTTTTT
CASSEAGPGTGELFF
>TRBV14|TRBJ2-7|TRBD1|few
TGTGCCAGCAGCCTAACCGGACAGGCCAACTCCTACGAGCAGTACTTC
CASSLTGQANSYEQYF
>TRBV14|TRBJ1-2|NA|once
TGCGCCAGCAGCCAAGGAGGTAACTATGGCTACACCTTC
CASSQGGNYGYTF
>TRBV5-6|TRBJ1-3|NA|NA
TGTGCCAGCAGCTTTTACCAAAAGGATACCTCTGGAAACACCATATATTTT
CASSFYQKDTSGNTIYF
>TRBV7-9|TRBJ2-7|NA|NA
TGTGCCAGCAGCTTCGCCAGTTCCCACGAGCAGTACTTC
CASSFASSHEQYF
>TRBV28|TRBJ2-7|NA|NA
TGTGCCAGCAGTTTTCCGGGACAAGCAGCCTACGAGCAGTACTTC
CASSFPGQAAYEQYF
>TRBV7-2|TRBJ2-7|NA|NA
TGTGCCAGCAGCTTAGACGTCTGGACCAACTACGAGCAGTACTTC
CASSLDVWTNYEQYF
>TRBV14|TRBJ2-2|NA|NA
TGTGCCAGCAGCCGACTGGGGGGGCCGAACACCGGGGAGCTGTTTTTT
CASSRLGGPNTGELFF
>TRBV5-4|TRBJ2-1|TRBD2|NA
TGTGCCACAGCATGGCTAGCGGGGGTCAATGAGCAGTTCTTC
CATAWLAGVNEQFF
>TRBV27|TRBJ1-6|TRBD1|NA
TGTGCCAGCAGCACAGGGGCTAAGGGTTCACCCCTCCACTTT
CASSTGAKGSPLHF
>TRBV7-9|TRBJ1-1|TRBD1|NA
TGTGCCAGCAGCTTAGGAGCGGACAGGGGGTACACTGAAGCTTTCTTT
CASSLGADRGYTEAFF